One and the same sample provided the 18 T cell receptor beta chains below, sequenced in a study of T and B cells in COVID-19 patients. Multiplex PCR with BIOMED2 TRB-A/B primer pools amplified TRB rearrangements. TCRdb called the multiplex PCR reads again in MiXCR, with one record for every CDR3 protein. The table lists 9,000 to 13,000 distinct CDR3 sequences, approximately 33% of them singletons. From blood, about 220-500 ng of genomic DNA served as TRB template. Sequencing used blood. The receptors were gathered from a human donor with active COVID-19.

The chain uses TRBV30 and TRBJ1-2, with TRBD1 matching 8 bases. The V and J ends lost 5 bases and 4 bases, in that order; junction bases with no gene match: 9. Per the germline V gene, CDR1 is GTSNPN and CDR2 is SVGIG (reference sequence). This CDR3 spans 14 amino acids. The CDR3 loop is CAWRSDRVLYGYTF. The CDR3 DNA sequence: TGTGCCTGGCGTTCGGACAGGGTGCTCTATGGCTACACCTTC.

This clonotype has more than one count but fewer than ten. The chain uses TRBV5-4 and TRBJ1-6, with D possibly TRBD1 on 6 matching bases. The V end lost 1 base, the J end lost 7 bases, and 15 bases lay between the germline ends. This CDR3 is 16 amino acids long. Germline CDR1 reads SGHNT; CDR2 reads YYREEE (reference sequence). The CDR3 protein is CASSLQPGALNSPLHF. For the CDR3, the DNA is TGTGCCAGCAGCTTGCAACCGGGGGCTCTCAATTCACCCCTCCACTTT. The complete variable domain, with remaining parts taken from reference TRBV5-4 and TRBJ1-6, reads ETGVTQSPTHLIKTRGQQVTLRCSSQSGHNTVSWYQQALGQGPQFIFQYYREEENGRGNFPPRFSGLQFPNYSSELNVNALELDDSALYLCASSLQPGALNSPLHFGNGTRLTVT.

This clonotype has just one count. This chain connects TRBV5-1 to TRBJ2-7, with 7 bases aligning to TRBD2. J gave up 3 bases and V 0 bases, and 3 bases lay outside the gene matches. Germline V gene data show CDR1 as SGHRS and CDR2 as YFSETQ. CDR3 size: 14 residues. CDR3: CASSLGDYHYEQYF. DNA for the CDR3: TGCGCCAGCAGCTTGGGGGACTACCACTACGAGCAGTACTTC.

The chain is built from TRBV5-1 and TRBJ1-5; the match to TRBD1 covers 9 bases. The CDR3 consists of 16 residues. The V gene's germline CDR1 is SGHRS and CDR2 YFSETQ. V trimming: 1 base; J trimming: 1 base; junction bases outside the gene matches: 3. CDR3 in amino acids: CASSLTGGLSNQPQHF. The CDR3, as DNA: TGCGCCAGCAGCTTGACAGGGGGCTTGAGCAATCAGCCCCAGCATTTT.

This clonotype is medium-sized within its sample. V is TRBV5-5 and J is TRBJ2-1; no firm D call. The CDR3 is 15 amino acids. Germline V gives CDR1 SGHKS, CDR2 YYEKEE (reference sequence). The V end was cut by 0 bases, the J end by 3 bases, with 10 bases between. CDR3 amino acids: CASSLDVTNYNEQFF. The DNA for the CDR3 is TGTGCCAGCAGCTTGGATGTTACCAACTACAATGAGCAGTTCTTC.

The chain joins TRBV11-1 to TRBJ2-3; 7 bases are a match to TRBD1. The CDR3 is 14 amino acids. After removal of 5 bases from V and 0 bases from J, the junction contained 2 bases not matched to a gene. Looked up from germline, CDR1 is SGHAT and CDR2 is FQDESV (reference sequence). CDR3 in DNA: TGTGCCAGCAGCCCGGGACAGAGCACAGATACGCAGTATTTT. It is translated as CASSPGQSTDTQYF.

V is TRBV12-3 or TRBV12-4 and J is TRBJ2-5; no firm D call. The CDR3 is made up of 14 amino acids. The V end was cut by 7 bases, the J end by 2 bases, with 14 bases between. The CDR3 nucleotides are TGTGCCAGCACCTTGAGTAGTCATCAAGAGACCCAGTACTTC. Its translation is CASTLSSHQETQYF.

Relative to its sample, this clonotype is medium-sized. The CDR3 nucleotides read TGCAGCGTTGAACGGGAGGGGGCGAACTATGGCTACACCTTC. Translated: CSVEREGANYGYTF. The chain joins TRBV29-1 to TRBJ1-2, with TRBD1 identical over 7 bases. CDR1 and CDR2 from the germline V gene are SQVTM and ANQGSEA. The CDR3 extends over 14 amino acids. V trimming: 2 bases; J trimming: 2 bases; junction bases outside the gene matches: 5.

This chain uses TRBV24-1 with TRBJ2-2; 12 nucleotides line up with TRBD1. The ends lost 3 bases at V and 6 bases at J; junction bases unmatched: 7. In germline, CDR1 is KGHDR, CDR2 SFDVKD. The CDR3 runs to 17 residues. The CDR3 is CATSDPGTGGKAGELFF. The CDR3 DNA sequence: TGTGCCACCAGTGATCCCGGGACAGGGGGCAAGGCCGGGGAGCTGTTTTTT.

The chain employs TRBV29-1 and TRBJ2-5; 9 bases match TRBD2. This CDR3 comprises 13 residues. Looked up from germline, CDR1 is SQVTM and CDR2 is ANQGSEA. The trim removed 4 bases at V and 5 bases at J, leaving 5 bases unmatched. CDR3 region: CSVGGGARETQYF. CDR3 coding DNA: TGCAGCGTTGGCGGGGGGGCCCGGGAGACCCAGTACTTC. The full variable domain, its missing parts supplied by reference TRBV29-1 and TRBJ2-5, is SAVISQKPSRDICQRGTSLTIQCQVDSQVTMMFWYRQQPGQSLTLIATANQGSEATYESGFVIDKFPISRPNLTFSTLTVSNMSPEDSSIYLCSVGGGARETQYFGPGTRLLVL.

As DNA, the CDR3 is TGTGCCAGCAGCTTAGGGAGTCTAGGTAACGAGCAGTACTTC. It translates to CASSLGSLGNEQYF. The chain combines TRBV7-3 with TRBJ2-7; TRBD2 is a possible D gene (5 bases). Per the germline V gene, CDR1 is SGHTA and CDR2 is FQGTGA. The CDR3 length is 14 residues. Deletions cut 2 bases from V and 5 bases from J, with 13 bases between. Filled out from reference TRBV7-3 and TRBJ2-7, the complete variable domain reads GAGVSQTPSNKVTEKGKYVELRCDPISGHTALYWYRQSLGQGPEFLIYFQGTGAADDSGLPNDRFFAVRPEGSVSTLKIQRTERGDSAVYLCASSLGSLGNEQYFGPGTRLTVT.

The rearrangement joins TRBV7-2 to TRBJ2-1; the match to TRBD2 covers 7 bases. J gave up 6 bases and V 0 bases, and 2 bases lay outside the gene matches. The CDR3 is 14 residues long. From germline, CDR1 is SGHTA and CDR2 FQGNSA. The CDR3 sequence is CASSLALATNEQFF. The CDR3 coding sequence is TGTGCCAGCAGCTTAGCACTAGCGACCAATGAGCAGTTCTTC.

The gene calls are TRBV20-1 and TRBJ1-6; D ambiguous. V lost 0 bases, J lost 6 bases, and 9 bases lay in between. This CDR3 is built from 14 residues. From germline, CDR1 is DFQATT and CDR2 SNEGSKA (reference sequence). Here the CDR3 reads CSARDGWANSPLHF. CDR3 in DNA: TGCAGTGCTAGAGACGGATGGGCTAATTCACCCCTCCACTTT.

A few counts support this clonotype. The V call is TRBV6-5, the J call TRBJ1-3; D unclear. Trimming stripped 2 bases from V and 0 bases from J, with 2 bases between. The CDR3 spans 13 residues. Per the germline V gene, CDR1 is MNHEY and CDR2 is SVGAGI. CDR3 sequence: CASSYISGNTIYF. The CDR3 DNA reads TGTGCCAGCAGTTACATCTCTGGAAACACCATATATTTT.

The chain is built from TRBV7-2 and TRBJ2-7, with 8 positions matching TRBD2. CDR3 length: 15 amino acids. The germline V gene encodes CDR1 SGHTA and CDR2 FQGNSA. The junction had 11 bases not matched to a gene; V was cut back by 9 bases and J by 1 base. In nucleotides, the CDR3 is TGTGCCAGTAGCGGGGCGGGGCAGGGTTCCTACGAGCAGTACTTC. Protein product: CASSGAGQGSYEQYF.

The rearrangement uses TRBV20-1 and TRBJ2-2; 12 bases agree with TRBD2. CDR1 DFQATT and CDR2 SNEGSKA come from the germline V gene (reference sequence). The CDR3 covers 14 residues. The J segment lost 7 bases and the V segment lost 5 bases, leaving 5 bases of the junction unmatched. The DNA for the CDR3 is TGCAGTGCTCTAGCGGGGGGGCGCGGCGGGGAGCTGTTTTTT. It is translated as CSALAGGRGGELFF.

The CDR3 nucleotides are TGTGCCAGCAGTTTGGGACGGACTATGAACACTGAAGCTTTCTTT. Protein: CASSLGRTMNTEAFF. The rearrangement uses TRBV6-5 and TRBJ1-1, with D possibly being TRBD1 (5 bases). Germline CDR1 is MNHEY and CDR2 is SVGAGI. With 4 bases removed from V and 0 bases from J, the gap between germline ends came to 12 bases. The CDR3 consists of 15 residues.

This clonotype counts as medium-sized. The genes are TRBV12-3 or TRBV12-4 and TRBJ2-2; D not resolved. The CDR3 runs 13 residues. Trimming shortened V by 10 bases and J by 1 base, and 10 bases separated the two germline ends. This CDR3 is CATLEMNTGELFF. DNA of the CDR3: TGTGCCACCCTTGAGATGAACACCGGGGAGCTGTTTTTT.